Following are 10 T cell receptor beta chains from one sample sequenced in a study of blood T cells in healthy people across ages. A J-beta primer mix and a sample-barcoded 5' primer were used in a second PCR of about 6 to 12 cycles. From the 5' RACE reads, TCRdb called clonotypes with MiXCR, one entry per CDR3 protein. This sample has roughly 800,000 distinct CDR3 sequences, with 58% found just once. The sequencing input was blood. These receptor sequences come from a man aged 25 to 40 in good health.

The chain uses TRBV6-2 or TRBV6-3 and TRBJ1-1, with D uncertain. The CDR3 runs 14 residues. The ends were cut back, 0 bases at V and 6 bases at J, with 11 bases in the middle. Germline-derived CDR1 and CDR2 are MNHEY and SVGEGT. This chain's CDR3 is CASSYSRVWSEAFF. As DNA, the CDR3 is TGTGCCAGCAGTTACTCGAGGGTTTGGTCTGAAGCTTTCTTT.

This rearrangement joins TRBV7-9 to TRBJ2-3, with D possibly matching TRBD2 (5 bases). The germline gives CDR1 SEHNR, CDR2 FQNEAQ (reference sequence). V was trimmed by 7 bases and J by 2 bases, leaving 13 bases between them. The CDR3 has 14 amino acids. In DNA form, the CDR3 reads TGTGCCAGCATAAGGATTAGCGCCACAGATACGCAGTATTTT. This encodes CASIRISATDTQYF.

DNA of the CDR3: TGTGCCAGCAGCAACCGGGCTAGCGGGCTTGGGGAGCAGTTCTTC. Translating gives CASSNRASGLGEQFF. The chain links TRBV6-5 to TRBJ2-1, with 8 positions matching TRBD2. Germline V gives CDR1 MNHEY, CDR2 SVGAGI. Trimming took 6 bases from V and 10 from J; bases not matched to a gene: 14. This CDR3 has 15 residues.

The chain carries TRBV7-9 and TRBJ1-2; possible D gene TRBD1, 5 bases. The germline V and J ends were trimmed by 3 bases and 5 bases, with 10 bases remaining between them. The CDR3 has 13 amino acids. The germline V gene has CDR1 SEHNR and CDR2 FQNEAQ (reference sequence). The CDR3 loop reads CASSFGQLYGYTF. The DNA for the CDR3 is TGTGCCAGCAGCTTCGGACAACTTTATGGCTACACCTTC. Filled out from reference TRBV7-9 and TRBJ1-2, the complete variable domain reads DTGVSQNPRHKITKRGQNVTFRCDPISEHNRLYWYRQTLGQGPEFLTYFQNEAQLEKSRLLSDRFSAERPKGSFSTLEIQRTEQGDSAMYLCASSFGQLYGYTFGSGTRLTVV.

This clonotype has more than one count but fewer than ten. The genes are TRBV6-5 and TRBJ1-2; D remains ambiguous. Trimming took off 3 bases at V and 8 bases at J, with 13 bases between the two ends. Germline V lookup: CDR1 MNHEY, CDR2 SVGAGI. The CDR3 is made up of 13 amino acids. The CDR3 reads CASSYTAVQGYTF. Written as DNA, the CDR3 is TGTGCCAGCAGTTATACGGCCGTCCAGGGCTACACCTTC.

This clonotype showed up just a few times. V is TRBV29-1 and J is TRBJ1-1; D possibly corresponds to TRBD1 (6 bases). The V and J ends lost 3 bases and 5 bases respectively, with 13 bases between them. The germline V gene has CDR1 SQVTM and CDR2 ANQGSEA. CDR3 length equals 13 residues. CDR3 nucleotide sequence: TGCAGCGTTGATCGGGGGAGGGGGACTGAAGCTTTCTTT. The encoded protein is CSVDRGRGTEAFF.

This rearrangement joins TRBV6-5 to TRBJ2-3, with D perhaps matching TRBD2 (6 bases). Germline CDR1 MNHEY, CDR2 SVGAGI. CDR3 length equals 16 residues. The V end was cut by 5 bases, the J end by 0 bases, with 15 bases between. CDR3 amino acids: CASSTGEAPSTDTQYF. CDR3 bases: TGTGCCAGCAGTACCGGGGAGGCCCCGAGCACAGATACGCAGTATTTT.

This clonotype occurred a few times. The chain employs TRBV4-3 and TRBJ2-4, with D tentatively TRBD2 (5 bases). There are 14 residues in the CDR3. In germline, CDR1 is LGHNA, CDR2 YSLEER. With 1 base removed from V and 3 bases from J, the gap between germline ends came to 7 bases. The CDR3 DNA is TGCGCCAGCAGCCAAGCGGAGGACAAAAACATTCAGTACTTC. It translates to CASSQAEDKNIQYF.

This clonotype appeared a single time. This chain uses TRBV12-3 or TRBV12-4 with TRBJ2-7; D may be TRBD2 (5 bases). The length of the CDR3 is 14 residues. The V end was cut by 4 bases, the J end by 1 base, with 11 bases between. The CDR3 spells CASSSWRKSYEQYF. The DNA of the CDR3 is TGTGCCAGCAGTTCCTGGAGGAAGTCCTACGAGCAGTACTTC.

The V and J genes are TRBV11-2 and TRBJ1-1, with 7 bases fitting TRBD1. There are 15 residues in the CDR3. Germline V CDR1 and CDR2: SGHAT, FQNNGV. With V trimmed by 1 base and J by 6 bases, 8 bases remained unmatched. CDR3 loop: CASSLGAGGLAEAFF. The CDR3 DNA reads as TGTGCCAGCAGCTTAGGGGCAGGGGGTCTCGCTGAAGCTTTCTTT.